Below are 21 T cell receptor beta chains sequenced from a single sample in a study of vaccination and CD4 T cells after COVID-19. The assay that was used to sequence DNA from cultured CD4+ T cells was the Oncomine TCR Beta short-read assay. TCRdb called the PCR reads again in MiXCR, with one record for every CDR3 protein. The table lists fewer than 5,000 distinct CDR3 sequences, around 71% of them singletons. Their specific antigens are unknown. Treatment: approximately 10-day PBMC culture with coronavirus spike peptide pools or control peptides (ViraFEST assay). It was before the COVID-19 pandemic (2011-2018) that the unexposed donor's CD4+ T cells were collected. The sequenced sample was CD4+ T cells from blood, cultured in vitro. The receptors shown here come from a human donor in good health.

The rearrangement joins TRBV7-6 to TRBJ2-7, with 11 bases fitting TRBD2. Germline values: CDR1 SGHVS, CDR2 FNYEAQ. After removal of 5 bases from V and 5 bases from J, the junction contained 8 bases not matched to a gene. The CDR3 extends over 15 amino acids. The CDR3 reads CASSLSGGATNEQYF. The CDR3 DNA reads TGTGCCAGCAGCCTTAGCGGGGGGGCCACTAACGAGCAGTACTTC.

As DNA, the CDR3 is TGCAGTGCTCAACGGACGGGGAATCAGCCCCAGCATTTT. Translated, it gives CSAQRTGNQPQHF. The chain carries TRBV20-1 and TRBJ1-5; D uncertain. CDR1 DFQATT and CDR2 SNEGSKA come from the germline V gene (reference sequence). The V and J ends lost 5 bases and 4 bases respectively, with 12 bases between them. CDR3 length: 13 amino acids.

The chain links TRBV7-2 to TRBJ2-5; the D gene is possibly TRBD1 (6 bases). The V end lost 5 bases, the J end lost 2 bases, and 12 bases lay between the germline ends. This CDR3 has 14 amino acids. Germline CDR1 reads SGHTA; CDR2 reads FQGNSA. Here the CDR3 DNA reads TGTGCCAGCAGCCAACCCAGGGGTCAAGAGACCCAGTACTTC. Protein: CASSQPRGQETQYF. Complete variable domain (other parts from reference TRBV7-2 and TRBJ2-5): GAGVSQSPSNKVTEKGKDVELRCDPISGHTALYWYRQSLGQGLEFLIYFQGNSAPDKSGLPSDRFSAERTGGSVSTLTIQRTQQEDSAVYLCASSQPRGQETQYFGPGTRLLVL.

The chain links TRBV27 to TRBJ1-6; possibly TRBD1 for D (5 bases). The CDR3 has 14 residues. V was shortened by 3 bases and J by 8 bases, with 11 bases between the two germline ends. Germline CDR1 MNHEY, CDR2 SMNVEV (reference sequence). The chain's CDR3 is CASSLIGTDSPLHF. The CDR3 DNA follows: TGTGCCAGCAGTTTGATTGGGACGGATTCACCCCTCCACTTT.

J is TRBJ1-5 and V is TRBV19, with 9 positions matching TRBD1. Germline assignment: CDR1 LNHDA and CDR2 SQIVND (reference sequence). The ends lost 7 bases at V and 3 bases at J; junction bases unmatched: 4. CDR3 length: 14 residues. CDR3 loop: CASKGTGNNQPQHF. The CDR3 DNA follows: TGTGCCAGTAAAGGGACAGGGAACAATCAGCCCCAGCATTTT.

DNA for the CDR3: TGTGCCAGCAGTTACAAGGGACCCCTCCACTTT. Translation: CASSYKGPLHF. V and J are TRBV6-2 or TRBV6-3 and TRBJ1-6; D gene uncertain. The CDR3 contains 11 residues. The ends were cut back, 2 bases at V and 12 bases at J, with 5 bases in the middle. Germline assignment: CDR1 MNHEY and CDR2 SVGEGT.

The chain's CDR3 is CASSIDGTGNSGNTIYF. The CDR3 coding sequence is TGTGCCAGTAGTATAGACGGGACGGGGAACTCTGGAAACACCATATATTTT. The genes are TRBV19 and TRBJ1-3; perhaps TRBD1 as D (5 bases). Germline-derived CDR1 and CDR2 are LNHDA and SQIVND (reference sequence). The CDR3 covers 17 residues. The germline V and J ends were trimmed by 0 bases and 0 bases, with 12 bases remaining between them.

The rearrangement links TRBV6-5 to TRBJ1-2, with TRBD1 as a possible D gene (6 bases). The germline V and J ends were trimmed by 2 bases and 3 bases, with 19 bases remaining between them. This CDR3 contains 17 residues. Germline V CDR1 and CDR2: MNHEY, SVGAGI. In nucleotides, the CDR3 is TGTGCCAGCAGTTACGTCCTTTCGGGGGCGCGGGACTATGGCTACACCTTC. It translates to CASSYVLSGARDYGYTF.

This clonotype is a singleton in its sample. The V gene is TRBV20-1, the J gene TRBJ2-3; 12 bases agree with TRBD2. CDR1 is DFQATT and CDR2 is SNEGSKA in the germline V gene (reference sequence). J gave up 1 base and V 5 bases, and 1 base lay outside the gene matches. The CDR3 consists of 14 residues. CDR3 sequence reads: CSARLAGGTDTQYF. CDR3 nucleotides: TGCAGTGCTCGACTAGCGGGAGGCACAGATACGCAGTATTTT.

For the CDR3, the DNA is TGTGCCAGCAGCTTAGTCCCGGCCCAGGGGGGCGAGCAGTTCTTC. This gives the protein CASSLVPAQGGEQFF. This chain links TRBV7-8 with TRBJ2-1, with D perhaps matching TRBD1 (7 bases). Per germline, CDR1 SGHVS and CDR2 FQNEAQ. This CDR3 contains 15 residues. V lost 1 base, J lost 10 bases, and 17 bases lay in between.

The chain joins TRBV7-9 to TRBJ1-2; 7 bases fit TRBD1. Trimming removed 5 bases from V and 5 bases from J; junction bases left unmatched: 11. This CDR3 region has 15 residues. CDR1 SEHNR and CDR2 FQNEAQ come from the germline V gene (reference sequence). CDR3 nucleotides: TGTGCCAGCAGCCCCTCATTCACCAGGGGGTATGGCTACACCTTC. Translation gives CASSPSFTRGYGYTF.

The J gene is TRBJ1-5, the V gene TRBV12-3 or TRBV12-4; TRBD1 matches 9 bases. The CDR3 sequence is 14 residues long. The V segment lost 4 bases and the J segment 4 bases; nucleotides outside the gene matches: 2. This chain's CDR3 is CASSSGQGNQPQHF. The CDR3 DNA reads as TGTGCCAGCAGTTCGGGACAGGGTAATCAGCCCCAGCATTTT.

This clonotype was found once. The chain carries TRBV29-1 and TRBJ1-5; no firm D call. From germline, CDR1 is SQVTM and CDR2 ANQGSEA. CDR3 length equals 13 residues. V was shortened by 3 bases and J by 7 bases, with 13 bases between the two germline ends. The CDR3 DNA sequence: TGCAGCGTTGAGGAGGGTCCCGGGCAGCCCCAGCATTTT. Translating it yields CSVEEGPGQPQHF.

This chain connects TRBV6-1 to TRBJ1-2, with D maybe TRBD1 (5 bases). The CDR3 has 14 residues. Per the germline V gene, CDR1 is MNHNS and CDR2 is SASEGT. Trimming left V 0 bases short and J 7 bases short, with 12 bases between. The CDR3 sequence: CASSEAYPGLGYTF. The CDR3 DNA follows: TGTGCCAGCAGTGAAGCCTATCCAGGGCTTGGCTACACCTTC.

The gene calls are TRBV20-1 and TRBJ2-3, with a weak D call TRBD2 (5 bases). Germline V gene data show CDR1 as DFQATT and CDR2 as SNEGSKA (reference sequence). V lost 0 bases and J lost 3, with 13 bases in between. The CDR3 length is 15 residues. The CDR3 DNA reads as TGCAGTGCTAGAGATCCAGCTAGCTCGACAGATACGCAGTATTTT. It yields the protein CSARDPASSTDTQYF.

This chain links TRBV10-3 with TRBJ2-3; 7 bases fit TRBD2. CDR3 length: 14 residues. V trimming: 6 bases; J trimming: 0 bases; junction bases outside the gene matches: 3. In germline, CDR1 is ENHRY, CDR2 SYGVKD. CDR3 sequence (DNA): TGTGCCATCAGCGAAGCGGGGAGCACAGATACGCAGTATTTT. This gives the protein CAISEAGSTDTQYF.

The rearrangement links TRBV7-8 to TRBJ1-2; D may be TRBD1 (5 bases). This CDR3 has 17 amino acids. The ends were cut back, 5 bases at V and 5 bases at J, with 24 bases in the middle. Germline CDR1 reads SGHVS; CDR2 reads FQNEAQ. The CDR3 loop reads CASSLGIGGASAYGYTF. CDR3 nucleotides: TGTGCCAGCAGCCTTGGGATCGGAGGGGCCAGCGCGTATGGCTACACCTTC.

CDR3 loop: CASKIEGGLETQYF. The CDR3 nucleotides read TGTGCCAGCAAAATCGAGGGGGGGCTGGAGACCCAGTACTTC. The chain has TRBV28 and TRBJ2-5; a possible D gene is TRBD2 (7 bases). The CDR3 has 14 residues. V was shortened by 7 bases and J by 5 bases, with 17 bases between the two germline ends. CDR1 is MDHEN and CDR2 is SYDVKM in the germline V gene.

This clonotype was picked up a small number of times. V is TRBV2 and J is TRBJ2-3, with 8 bases lining up with TRBD2. The length of the CDR3 is 16 residues. Germline CDR1 is SNHLY and CDR2 is FYNNEI. V shed 0 bases, J shed 5 bases, and the junction held 7 bases outside the gene matches. The CDR3 protein is CASSEAMAGGIDTQYF. The DNA of the CDR3 is TGTGCCAGCAGTGAAGCCATGGCGGGGGGCATAGATACGCAGTATTTT.

The gene calls are TRBV6-5 and TRBJ2-5, with a weak D call TRBD2 (5 bases). The end of the DNA aligns better with TRBJ2-7, so the J call may be wrong. The CDR3 is made up of 14 amino acids. Germline loops: CDR1 MNHEY, CDR2 SVGAGI. The CDR3: CASSYPGKDYEQYF. The DNA for the CDR3 is TGTGCCAGCAGTTACCCCGGGAAGGACTACGAGCAGTACTTC.

V is TRBV5-5 and J is TRBJ2-5; TRBD2 matches 7 bases. V shed 0 bases and J 13 bases; nucleotides not matched to a gene: 18. The germline CDR1 and CDR2 sequences are SGHKS and YYEKEE (reference sequence). The CDR3 length is 16 residues. For the CDR3, the DNA is TGTGCCAGCAGCTTGGATTCGTGGACTACCGGGGGGTTGTGGTACTTC. It codes for CASSLDSWTTGGLWYF.